This T cell receptor (beta chain) is drawn from a study of CD4 T cells in relation to SARS-CoV-2 and coronaviruses. Study observations and caveats: Crossreactivity was assessed only for spike protein, not other viral proteins. Samples before the pandemic and after infection were not matched within any donor.

The germline gives CDR1 SGDLS, CDR2 YYNGEE. The CDR3 loop spans 14 amino acids. The V segment lost 2 bases and the J segment 11 bases; nucleotides outside the gene matches: 12. Naive and memory CD4+ T cells came from enriched cryopreserved PBMCs. As for this clone: What it binds is unknown.

Uncultured naive and memory CD4+ T cells supplied DNA for deep TCR-beta sequencing. Assay: immunoSEQ multiplex PCR; the TCRdb copy retains only in-frame clones and omits some. The top ten hold 9% to 9.5% of the sample, which has some 42,000 clones, around 87% seen once. The TCR sequence derives from an adult with COVID-19. This chain uses TRBV9 with TRBJ1-1, with 7 bases aligning to TRBD1. The material sequenced was memory CD4+ T cells from PBMCs. This chain's CDR3 is CASSVSGGHGGAFF. CDR3 DNA: TGTGCCAGCAGCGTGTCAGGGGGACACGGGGGCGCTTTCTTT.